Listed below are T cell receptor beta chains from one sample, sequenced in a study of shared clonotypes between healthy human individuals. Data came from immunoSEQ multiplex PCR; TCRdb stores just in-frame clones and leaves some out. The data contain approximately 2.1 million clones, over 85% of them singletons. The sample taken for sequencing was naive CD4+ T cells from PBMCs. These receptors were obtained from a man aged 18 to 35 in good health. Some clones in this sample may be carry-over from other donors' samples. CDR3s leave out the opening cysteine and the closing phenylalanine or tryptophan. The order of the fields is J gene, V gene, CDR3 protein.

>TRBJ2-7|TRBV11-2
ASSLLGTAYEQY
>TRBJ2-3|TRBV7-2
ASSLKVWTDTQY
>TRBJ2-1|TRBV5-1
ASSWSKTGTSFYEQF
>TRBJ2-2|TRBV5-1
ASSLGTSGSGELF
>TRBJ2-1|TRBV10-3
ATGEGSIGGDEQF
>TRBJ2-4|TRBV7-8
ASSLGVIAKNIQY
>TRBJ1-1|TRBV7-8
ASSSDRANTEAF
>TRBJ1-1|TRBV15
ATSRVMNTEAF
>TRBJ1-3|TRBV11-2
ASSLIPSSGNTIY
>TRBJ2-1|TRBV6-5
ASSQGPGENEQF
>TRBJ1-5|TRBV5-5
ASSLAGTGNQPQH
>TRBJ1-5|TRBV6-1
ASTPSGGSDQPQH
>TRBJ1-1|TRBV28
ASTLLAKGAEAF
>TRBJ1-1|TRBV28
ASSSVNSEAF
>TRBJ1-5|TRBV6-5
ASSPPGGPQH
>TRBJ2-5|TRBV6-1
ASSIYQETQY
>TRBJ2-3|TRBV7-3
ASSSGISGPDTQY
>TRBJ1-4|TRBV28
ASSPSGTGGEKLF
>TRBJ2-7|TRBV7-9
ASSDGQFSVSTYEQY
>TRBJ2-1|TRBV5-4
ASSGNIGEQF
>TRBJ1-2|TRBV2
ASSEAGGASGYT
>TRBJ2-7|TRBV2
ASSRTSEQY
>TRBJ2-7|TRBV7-2
ASSTTGDEQY
>TRBJ2-1|TRBV5-1
ASSSRDYPYNEQF
>TRBJ1-2|TRBV5-1
ASSLPQGNYGYT
>TRBJ2-3|TRBV27
ASSAGGTQY
>TRBJ2-1|TRBV28
ASSLLGGEQF
>TRBJ1-4|TRBV6-1
ASSEYGSRNEKLF
>TRBJ2-1|TRBV5-8
ASSLAWLAGRNEQF